The rows below give T cell receptor beta chains drawn from one sample of a study of regulatory T cells in long-lasting Graves disease. Via MiXCR, TCRdb re-called the multiplex PCR reads, giving one row per CDR3 protein. This table holds about 450,000 distinct CDR3 sequences, about a sixth found once. In addition, the sample was reused for a study of T cells in Graves' hyperthyroidism and ophthalmopathy.

Sequencing used peripheral blood mononuclear cells (PBMCs), obtained at new diagnosis, from a patient treated with antithyroid drugs. These TCRs come from a woman in her twenties or thirties with Graves disease. Both conserved end residues are part of each CDR3. The D gene is left open where the match is weak. A row's size may be missing; if present it is once, few, many or a size class.

>TRBV2|many|-|TRBJ1-6
TGTGCCACTTCTCTGGGGCAGGCGAATTCACCCCTCCACTTT
CATSLGQANSPLHF
>TRBV20-1|many|TRBD2|TRBJ2-1
TGCAGTGCTAGGGGTCACCCCCAACTAGCGGACGTCAACAATGAGCAGTTCTTC
CSARGHPQLADVNNEQFF
>TRBV29-1|many|-|TRBJ2-1
TGCAGCGTTGAAGAATGGAGGGGCCCGGAGCAGTTCTTC
CSVEEWRGPEQFF
>TRBV15|many|TRBD2|TRBJ2-2
TGTGCCACCAGCAGACCCCATGGAGGGACTAGCGGGAGGATGGGGGAGCTGTTTTTT
CATSRPHGGTSGRMGELFF
>TRBV4-1|-|-|TRBJ1-5
TGCGCCAGCAGCCAAGCGTCGACAAGGGTATCTCAGCCCCAGCATTTT
CASSQASTRVSQPQHF
>TRBV11-2|many|-|TRBJ2-5
TGTGCCAGCAGCCCTTGGACAGAAGAGACCCAGTACTTC
CASSPWTEETQYF
>TRBV27|many|TRBD1|TRBJ2-7
TGTGCCAGTCACAGGGGGAGGGAGCAGTACTTC
CASHRGREQYF
>TRBV20-1|many|-|TRBJ1-3
TGCAGTGCTAGAGATCTGGCGAGGGGGGGCTCTGGAAACACCATATATTTT
CSARDLARGGSGNTIYF
>TRBV5-1|many|-|TRBJ2-1
TGCGCCAGCAGCAGACAGGTATCATCCCACAATGAGCAGTTCTTC
CASSRQVSSHNEQFF
>TRBV28|many|-|TRBJ1-1
TGTGCCAGCAGATCCGGGCACACTGAAGCTTTCTTT
CASRSGHTEAFF
>TRBV7-2|many|-|TRBJ1-2
TGTGCCAGCAGTCCCGATAGGGGCCTTTTAAGCTATGGCTACACCTTC
CASSPDRGLLSYGYTF
>TRBV15|-|-|TRBJ2-1
TGTGCCACCAGCAGAGTAAGGGGAACCTCCAATGAGCAGTTCTTC
CATSRVRGTSNEQFF
>TRBV27|many|-|TRBJ1-4
TGTGCCAGATTTCGACCCCCGGGGGAAAAACACACTAATGAAAAACTGTTTTTT
CARFRPPGEKHTNEKLFF
>TRBV5-1|few|-|TRBJ2-3
TGCGCCAGCACCCCGGAGCCTGGTGGCTCAGATACGCAGTATTTT
CASTPEPGGSDTQYF
>TRBV28|many|-|TRBJ2-2
TGTGCCAGCAGTCCTCCGGGACTCTACACCGGGGAGCTGTTTTTT
CASSPPGLYTGELFF
>TRBV28|few|TRBD2|TRBJ2-2
TGTGCCAGCAGACTAGCGGGAGGCGCCACCGGGGAGCTGTTTTTT
CASRLAGGATGELFF
>TRBV2|-|TRBD1|TRBJ1-1
TGTGCCAGCAGTGAATTGGGGACAGGGAACACTGAAGCTTTCTTT
CASSELGTGNTEAFF
>TRBV18|many|TRBD1|TRBJ2-7
TGTGCCAGCTCCACCAGGGACAGCTACGAGCAGTACTTC
CASSTRDSYEQYF
>TRBV27|-|-|TRBJ2-4
TGTGCCAGCAGTTTTGAGGGAGACAACATTCAGTACTTC
CASSFEGDNIQYF
>TRBV9|many|TRBD2|TRBJ2-4
TGTGCCAGCAGCGTAGAAACTAGCGAAGGCATTCAGTACTTC
CASSVETSEGIQYF
>TRBV13|-|TRBD2|TRBJ2-1
TGTGCCAGCAGCCAAAACGGGAGGGCAGGGGTATATGAGCAGTTCTTC
CASSQNGRAGVYEQFF
>TRBV19|-|-|TRBJ2-2
TGTGCCAGTAGTATGGGGGGATCGGCCGGGGAGCTGTTTTTT
CASSMGGSAGELFF
>TRBV19|-|TRBD2|TRBJ2-1
TGTGCCAGTAGAGGGACTAGCGTTTACAATGAGCAGTTCTTC
CASRGTSVYNEQFF
>TRBV4-1|-|-|TRBJ2-2
TGCGCCAGCGAACGGGGGACTGTCCTGAACACCGGGGAGCTGTTTTTT
CASERGTVLNTGELFF
>TRBV5-1|few|-|TRBJ1-5
TGCGCCAGCAGCTTGGCGGTGGGCGCGAGGAAGCCCCAGCATTTT
CASSLAVGARKPQHF
>TRBV20-1|many|TRBD2|TRBJ2-1
TGCAGTGCTAAAAAAGCTAGCGGGAGTTACAATGAGCAGTTCTTC
CSAKKASGSYNEQFF
>TRBV30|-|-|TRBJ1-2
TGTGCCTGGAGCCGAATCGGGGAGCCAGGACTAACCCCTAACTATGGCTACACCTTC
CAWSRIGEPGLTPNYGYTF
>TRBV28|many|-|TRBJ2-7
TGTGCCAGCACACCGGAGGGCCAGGACCTGATTGGAGAGCAGTACTTC
CASTPEGQDLIGEQYF
>TRBV7-2|many|-|TRBJ2-1
TGTGCCAGCAGCTGGGGATTTGGGAATGAGCAGTTCTTC
CASSWGFGNEQFF
>TRBV7-9|-|-|TRBJ2-2
TGTGCCAGCAGCCCCGGCAGTTTCACCGGGGAGCTGTTTTTT
CASSPGSFTGELFF
>TRBV12-3/TRBV12-4|many|-|TRBJ1-1
TGTGCCAGCAGTTTAAATAAGGGAGAGACTGAAGCTTTCTTT
CASSLNKGETEAFF
>TRBV7-6|many|TRBD2|TRBJ2-1
TGTGCCAGCAGCTTAGCGTCCCTCCGGGAGGGCCCAGGGAATGAGCAGTTCTTC
CASSLASLREGPGNEQFF
>TRBV20-1|many|-|TRBJ2-5
TGCAGTGCATGGGTGCGGGAGACCCAGTACTTC
CSAWVRETQYF
>TRBV27|many|-|TRBJ1-1
TGTGCCAGCAGTTTCGTGTGGGGCATTCGTTGGAACACTGAAGCTTTCTTT
CASSFVWGIRWNTEAFF
>TRBV29-1|few|TRBD1|TRBJ1-5
TGCAGCGTAGGAGGGGACAGGGGTCAGCCCCAGCATTTT
CSVGGDRGQPQHF
>TRBV15|-|-|TRBJ1-2
TGTGCCACCAGCAGAGATCGGTATGGCTACACCTTC
CATSRDRYGYTF
>TRBV4-3|many|-|TRBJ2-3
TGCGCCAGCAGCCAAGACCCCTCGGGCACAGATACGCAGTATTTT
CASSQDPSGTDTQYF
>TRBV7-8|few|-|TRBJ2-7
TGTGCCAGCAGCTTAGATCCCAACTCCTACGAGCAGTACTTC
CASSLDPNSYEQYF
>TRBV7-9|few|TRBD2|TRBJ2-5
TGTGCCAGCAGCTCCACTAGCGGGTTTGGGGAGGCCCAGTACTTC
CASSSTSGFGEAQYF
>TRBV20-1|many|-|TRBJ2-5
TGCAGTGCTAGGTCAGAGGTGGGTGGAGGAGAGACCCAGTACTTC
CSARSEVGGGETQYF
>TRBV12-3/TRBV12-4|-|-|TRBJ1-2
TGTGCCAGCAGTTTAGCATGGGGTCCTAACTATGGCTACACCTTC
CASSLAWGPNYGYTF
>TRBV27|many|-|TRBJ1-1
TGTGCCAGCACCCTCGGCAAGGAAGCTTTCTTT
CASTLGKEAFF
>TRBV5-1|many|-|TRBJ1-2
TGCGCCAGCAGCTTAAGGACAGACCATGGCTACACCTTC
CASSLRTDHGYTF
>TRBV18|many|-|TRBJ1-2
TGTGCCAGCTTGCCCACTGTCGGACTCACTAGCTATGGCTACACCTTC
CASLPTVGLTSYGYTF
>TRBV4-3|-|TRBD2|TRBJ2-1
TGCGCCAGCAGCCACGGACTAGCCCCTAATGAGCAGTTCTTC
CASSHGLAPNEQFF
>TRBV9|many|-|TRBJ2-7
TGTGCCAGCAGCGTAGGGTGGGATCGGGGGTACGAGCAGTACTTC
CASSVGWDRGYEQYF
>TRBV7-9|many|-|TRBJ1-1
TGTGCCAGCAGCCCCCAGTGGGTAATGAACACTGAAGCTTTCTTT
CASSPQWVMNTEAFF
>TRBV7-9|many|-|TRBJ2-7
TGTGCCAGCAGCTTAGAAGGGCTTCTCGAGCAGTACTTC
CASSLEGLLEQYF
>TRBV16|-|TRBD1|TRBJ2-1
TGTGCCAGCAGCCAATCGCGGGACAGGGCCCACAATGAGCAGTTCTTC
CASSQSRDRAHNEQFF
>TRBV28|-|TRBD1|TRBJ1-2
TGTGCCAGCAGTTTTTCGGGACAGGGCACCCCCTATAGCTACACCTTC
CASSFSGQGTPYSYTF
>TRBV7-9|many|-|TRBJ1-3
TGTGCCAGCAGCCCCCTTGGAAACACCATATATTTT
CASSPLGNTIYF
>TRBV7-9|-|-|TRBJ1-3
TGTGCCAGCAGCTCCCCTCTCCTATCTGGAAACACCATATATTTT
CASSSPLLSGNTIYF
>TRBV28|many|-|TRBJ1-2
TGTGCCAGCAAATCTGAGGGATTTGGTGGCTACACCTTC
CASKSEGFGGYTF
>TRBV11-2|many|TRBD2|TRBJ2-7
TGTGCCAGCAGCTTAGGACTAGCGGTTTACGAGCAGTACTTC
CASSLGLAVYEQYF